This T cell receptor beta chain was identified in a study of T cells after yellow fever vaccination. The TCR cDNA carried a universal primer site and UMIs from 5'RACE template switching. TCRdb re-called the 5' RACE reads through MiXCR, storing one row per CDR3 protein. The profile covers a few hundred thousand distinct CDR3 sequences, with roughly 8.6% appearing a single time and under 20% taken by the ten largest. A few counts support this clonotype. Antigen: not known. Study outcomes and limitations: At around 95% for CD4 and just over 85% for CD8, most primary-vaccination clones showed up again after the booster. In FACS-sorted repertoires, abundant clonotypes from the bulk population could appear as contaminants. Peak timing came faster in the weaker secondary response, day 5 versus 15.

Trimming shortened V by 4 bases and J by 5 bases, and 16 bases separated the two germline ends. This CDR3 has 15 residues. CDR1 is LNHDA, CDR2 SQIVND, per germline (reference sequence). The V call is TRBV19, the J call TRBJ2-3; either TRBD1 or TRBD2 may fit D (8 bases each). Material: PBMCs, obtained approximately 47 days after the first yellow fever vaccination. The TCR sequence derives from a man between 18 and 29 years old who received the YFV17D yellow fever vaccine. The CDR3 region is CASSRGQAGGDTQYF. CDR3 DNA: TGTGCCAGTAGTAGGGGACAGGCGGGGGGAGATACGCAGTATTTT. The full variable domain, in which reference TRBV19 and TRBJ2-3 provide the parts outside the CDR3, is DGGITQSPKYLFRKEGQNVTLSCEQNLNHDAMYWYRQDPGQGLRLIYYSQIVNDFQKGDIAEGYSVSREKKESFPLTVTSAQKNPTAFYLCASSRGQAGGDTQYFGPGTRLTVL.